These 8 T cell receptor beta chains were sequenced from one sample in a study of identical twins. TCRdb reanalysed the 5' RACE reads using MiXCR and keeps one entry per CDR3 protein. The sample lists roughly 500,000 distinct CDR3 sequences; 20% to 25% were seen once. The same data also went into a second study, on T cells expressing NK-cell markers.

Input material: CD4+ T cells sorted from blood. The receptors derive from a woman younger than 35 in good health.

This clonotype was seen many times. The rearrangement joins TRBV5-1 to TRBJ2-5; D call uncertain. The CDR3 sequence is 12 residues long. Trimming left V 0 bases short and J 5 bases short, with 5 bases between. The germline V gene encodes CDR1 SGHRS and CDR2 YFSETQ. CDR3 sequence reads: CASSLEWETQYF. The CDR3 coding sequence is TGCGCCAGCAGCTTGGAGTGGGAGACCCAGTACTTC. Complete variable domain (other parts from reference TRBV5-1 and TRBJ2-5): KAGVTQTPRYLIKTRGQQVTLSCSPISGHRSVSWYQQTPGQGLQFLFEYFSETQRNKGNFPGRFSGRQFSNSRSEMNVSTLELGDSALYLCASSLEWETQYFGPGTRLLVL.

This rearrangement joins TRBV20-1 to TRBJ1-2; D gene uncertain. CDR1 is DFQATT, CDR2 SNEGSKA, per germline (reference sequence). The V end was cut by 2 bases, the J end by 4 bases, with 8 bases between. The CDR3 runs 12 residues. CDR3 protein: CSARPGGYGYTF. In DNA, the CDR3 is TGCAGTGCTAGACCGGGCGGCTATGGCTACACCTTC.

The rearrangement links TRBV9 to TRBJ2-1; 9 bases agree with TRBD2. CDR1 and CDR2 (germline): SGDLS, YYNGEE. The V gene end was trimmed by 3 bases and the J gene end by 9 bases; junction bases not matched to a gene: 4. The CDR3 totals 13 residues. CDR3 sequence reads: CASSAGLAFEQFF. Here the CDR3 DNA reads TGTGCCAGCAGCGCGGGACTAGCCTTTGAGCAGTTCTTC.

V usage is TRBV12-2 and J usage is TRBJ2-5; the D call in the table, TRBD1, was not verified against the DNA. TRBV12-2 is designated a pseudogene. This CDR3 has 15 residues. The CDR3 spells CASRPAQLPQETQYF. The CDR3, as DNA: TGTGCAAGTCGACCCGCCCAGCTCCCTCAAGAGACCCAGTACTTC.

The chain employs TRBV12-3 or TRBV12-4 and TRBJ2-1; D is unresolved. The V end was cut by 3 bases, the J end by 7 bases, with 10 bases between. This CDR3 is 13 amino acids long. The CDR3 bases are TGTGCCAGCAGTTTTGTTGCGTGGAATGAGCAGTTCTTC. It specifies CASSFVAWNEQFF.

This clonotype has a handful of counts. The rearrangement links TRBV24-1 to TRBJ2-2, with no clear D. V gave up 2 bases and J gave up 1 base, with 4 bases separating them. Per the germline V gene, CDR1 is KGHDR and CDR2 is SFDVKD. This CDR3 spans 14 amino acids. The CDR3 DNA is TGTGCCACCAGTGATTCAGGGAACACCGGGGAGCTGTTTTTT. It specifies CATSDSGNTGELFF.

This clonotype was detected a few times. The genes are TRBV12-3 or TRBV12-4 and TRBJ1-6; D remains ambiguous. Trimming took 5 bases from V and 4 from J, leaving 15 bases between them. This CDR3 has 16 amino acids. The CDR3 coding sequence is TGTGCCAGCAGTCCTCGGACGGACCTGTATAATTCACCCCTCCACTTT. Amino acid sequence: CASSPRTDLYNSPLHF.

This clonotype appeared many times. The J gene is TRBJ2-3, the V gene TRBV6-5; D possibly matches TRBD1 or TRBD2 (5 bases each). V lost 2 bases to trimming and J lost 14 bases, with 17 bases between them. The germline gives CDR1 MNHEY, CDR2 SVGAGI. CDR3 length equals 13 residues. CDR3 in amino acids: CASSYTTGARLYF. CDR3 nucleotide sequence: TGTGCCAGCAGTTACACGACCGGGGCCCGCCTGTATTTT.